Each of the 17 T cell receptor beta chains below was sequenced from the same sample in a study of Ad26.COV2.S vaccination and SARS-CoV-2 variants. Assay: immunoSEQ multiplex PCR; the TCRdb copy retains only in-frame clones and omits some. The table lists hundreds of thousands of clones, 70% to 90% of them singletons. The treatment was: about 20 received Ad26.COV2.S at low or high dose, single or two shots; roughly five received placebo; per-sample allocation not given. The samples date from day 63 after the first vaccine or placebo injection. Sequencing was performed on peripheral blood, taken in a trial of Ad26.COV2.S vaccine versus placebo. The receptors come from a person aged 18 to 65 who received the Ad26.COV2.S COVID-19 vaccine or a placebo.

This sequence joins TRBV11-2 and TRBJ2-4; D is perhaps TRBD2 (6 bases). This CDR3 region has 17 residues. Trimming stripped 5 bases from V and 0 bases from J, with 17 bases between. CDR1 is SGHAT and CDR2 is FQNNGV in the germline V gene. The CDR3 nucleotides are TGTGCCAGCAGCCCTTTCGGGAGACTCCTAGCCAAAAACATTCAGTACTTC. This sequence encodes CASSPFGRLLAKNIQYF.

The CDR3 is CASSRTNQPQHF. The CDR3 region has the DNA TGTGCCAGTAGTAGAACCAATCAGCCCCAGCATTTT. The chain employs TRBV19 and TRBJ1-5; D is unclear. The CDR3 spans 12 residues. V lost 4 bases to trimming and J lost 3 bases, with 4 bases between them. Looked up from germline, CDR1 is LNHDA and CDR2 is SQIVND (reference sequence).

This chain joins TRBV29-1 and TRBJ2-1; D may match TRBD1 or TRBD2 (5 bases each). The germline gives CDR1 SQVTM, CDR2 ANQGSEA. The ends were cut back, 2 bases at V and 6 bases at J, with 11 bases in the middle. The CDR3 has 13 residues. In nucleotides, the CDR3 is TGCAGCGTTGAAAGTGGGGGTTTCAATGAGCAGTTCTTC. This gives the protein CSVESGGFNEQFF.

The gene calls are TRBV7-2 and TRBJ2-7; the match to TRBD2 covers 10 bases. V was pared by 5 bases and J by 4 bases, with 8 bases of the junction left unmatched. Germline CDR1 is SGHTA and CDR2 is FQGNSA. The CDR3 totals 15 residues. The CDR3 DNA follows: TGTGCCAGCAGCCAAGGACTAGCGGTAGAGTACGAGCAGTACTTC. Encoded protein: CASSQGLAVEYEQYF.

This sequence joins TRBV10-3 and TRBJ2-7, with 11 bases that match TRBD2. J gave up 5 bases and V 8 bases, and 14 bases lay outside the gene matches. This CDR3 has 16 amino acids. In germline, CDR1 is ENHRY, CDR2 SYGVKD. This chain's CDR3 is CAIQLALAGGEDEQYF. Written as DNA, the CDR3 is TGTGCCATCCAGCTGGCCCTAGCGGGGGGCGAGGACGAGCAGTACTTC.

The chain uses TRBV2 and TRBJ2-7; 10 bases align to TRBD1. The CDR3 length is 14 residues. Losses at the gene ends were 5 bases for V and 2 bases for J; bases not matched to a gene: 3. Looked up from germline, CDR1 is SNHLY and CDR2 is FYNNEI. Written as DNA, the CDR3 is TGTGCCAGCAGTAGAGGGACAGGGGCCTACGAGCAGTACTTC. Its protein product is CASSRGTGAYEQYF. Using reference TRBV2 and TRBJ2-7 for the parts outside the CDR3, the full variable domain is EPEVTQTPSHQVTQMGQEVILRCVPISNHLYFYWYRQILGQKVEFLVSFYNNEISEKSEIFDDQFSVERPDGSNFTLKIRSTKLEDSAMYFCASSRGTGAYEQYFGPGTRLTVT.

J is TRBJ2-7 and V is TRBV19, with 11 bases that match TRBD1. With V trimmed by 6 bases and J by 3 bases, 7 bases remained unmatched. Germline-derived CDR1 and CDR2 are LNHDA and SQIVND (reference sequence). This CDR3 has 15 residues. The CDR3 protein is CASSPPGTGGYEQYF. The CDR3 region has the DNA TGTGCCAGTAGCCCGCCGGGGACAGGGGGCTACGAGCAGTACTTC.

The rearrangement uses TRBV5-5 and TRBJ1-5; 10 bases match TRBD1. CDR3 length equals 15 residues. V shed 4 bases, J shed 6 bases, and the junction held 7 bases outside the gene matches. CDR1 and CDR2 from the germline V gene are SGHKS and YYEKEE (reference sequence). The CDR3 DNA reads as TGTGCCAGCAGCGGACCGGGACAGGGGAGTCAGCCCCAGCATTTT. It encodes CASSGPGQGSQPQHF.

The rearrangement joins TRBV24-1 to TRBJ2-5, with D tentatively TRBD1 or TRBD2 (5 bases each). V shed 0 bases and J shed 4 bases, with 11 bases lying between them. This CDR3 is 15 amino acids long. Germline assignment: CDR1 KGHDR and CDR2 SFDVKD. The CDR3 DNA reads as TGTGCCACCAGTGATTTGGCAGGGCGGGTAGAGACCCAGTACTTC. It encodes CATSDLAGRVETQYF.

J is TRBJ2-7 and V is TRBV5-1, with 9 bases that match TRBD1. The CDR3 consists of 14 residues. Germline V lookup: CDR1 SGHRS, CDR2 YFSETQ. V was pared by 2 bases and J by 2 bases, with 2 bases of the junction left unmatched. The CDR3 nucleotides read TGCGCCAGCAGCTTCCGGACAGGGGCCTACGAGCAGTACTTC. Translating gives CASSFRTGAYEQYF.

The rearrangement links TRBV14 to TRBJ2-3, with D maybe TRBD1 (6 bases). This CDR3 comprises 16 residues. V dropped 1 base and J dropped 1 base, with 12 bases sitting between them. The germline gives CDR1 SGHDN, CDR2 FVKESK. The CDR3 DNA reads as TGTGCCAGCAGCCAAGGTATCAGGGGAGGCACAGATACGCAGTATTTT. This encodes CASSQGIRGGTDTQYF. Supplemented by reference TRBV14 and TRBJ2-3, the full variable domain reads EAGVTQFPSHSVIEKGQTVTLRCDPISGHDNLYWYRRVMGKEIKFLLHFVKESKQDESGMPNNRFLAERTGGTYSTLKVQPAELEDSGVYFCASSQGIRGGTDTQYFGPGTRLTVL.

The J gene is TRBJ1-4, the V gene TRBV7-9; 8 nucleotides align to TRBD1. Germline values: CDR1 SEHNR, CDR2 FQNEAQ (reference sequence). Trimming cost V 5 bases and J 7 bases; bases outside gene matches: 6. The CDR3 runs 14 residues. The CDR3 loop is CASSLDREREKLFF. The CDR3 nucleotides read TGTGCCAGCAGCCTGGACAGGGAACGTGAAAAACTGTTTTTT. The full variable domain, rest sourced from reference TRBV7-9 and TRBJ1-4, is DTGVSQNPRHKITKRGQNVTFRCDPISEHNRLYWYRQTLGQGPEFLTYFQNEAQLEKSRLLSDRFSAERPKGSFSTLEIQRTEQGDSAMYLCASSLDREREKLFFGSGTQLSVL.

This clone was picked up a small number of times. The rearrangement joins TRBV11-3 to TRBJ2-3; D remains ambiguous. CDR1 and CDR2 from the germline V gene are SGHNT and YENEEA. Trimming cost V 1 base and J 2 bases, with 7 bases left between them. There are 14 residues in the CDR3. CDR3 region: CASSLAQDTDTQYF. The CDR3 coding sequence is TGTGCCAGCAGCTTAGCTCAAGACACAGATACGCAGTATTTT.

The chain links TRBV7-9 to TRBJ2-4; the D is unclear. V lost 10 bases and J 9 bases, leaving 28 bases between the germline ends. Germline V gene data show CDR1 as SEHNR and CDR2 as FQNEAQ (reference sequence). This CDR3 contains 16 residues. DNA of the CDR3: TGTGCCACCGACGTCGTCGCGTCTCTAGTTATTGGCATTCAGTACTTC. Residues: CATDVVASLVIGIQYF. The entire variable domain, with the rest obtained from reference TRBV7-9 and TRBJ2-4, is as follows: DTGVSQNPRHKITKRGQNVTFRCDPISEHNRLYWYRQTLGQGPEFLTYFQNEAQLEKSRLLSDRFSAERPKGSFSTLEIQRTEQGDSAMYLCATDVVASLVIGIQYFGAGTRLSVL.

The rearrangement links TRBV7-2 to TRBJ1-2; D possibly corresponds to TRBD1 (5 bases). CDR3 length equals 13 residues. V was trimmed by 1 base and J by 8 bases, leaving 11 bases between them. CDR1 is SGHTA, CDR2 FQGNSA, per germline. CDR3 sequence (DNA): TGTGCCAGCAGCTTAGACGGGCAGGGAGGCTACACCTTC. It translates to CASSLDGQGGYTF.

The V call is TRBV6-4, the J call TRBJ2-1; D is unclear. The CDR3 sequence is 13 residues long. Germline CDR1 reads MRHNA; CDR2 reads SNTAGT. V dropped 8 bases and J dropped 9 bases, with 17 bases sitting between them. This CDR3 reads CASRPGGSGEQFF. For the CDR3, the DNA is TGTGCCAGCCGGCCAGGCGGCAGTGGTGAGCAGTTCTTC.

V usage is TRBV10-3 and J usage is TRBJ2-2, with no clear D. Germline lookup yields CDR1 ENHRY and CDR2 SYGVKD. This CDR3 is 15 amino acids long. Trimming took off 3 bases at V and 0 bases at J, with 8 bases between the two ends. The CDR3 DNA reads TGTGCCATCAGTGATAAGCGCGCGAACACCGGGGAGCTGTTTTTT. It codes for CAISDKRANTGELFF.